This TCR beta chain was sequenced during a study of Ad26.COV2.S vaccination and SARS-CoV-2 variants. Study-level information: Within the COV1001 Ad26.COV2.S trial arm, the donor was enrolled.

Treatment reported: 15 to 20 received Ad26.COV2.S at low or high dose, single or two shots; about five received placebo; per-sample allocation not given. It was on day 63 after the first vaccine or placebo injection that samples were taken. Ad26.COV2.S expressed prefusion-stabilized spike from the original Wuhan strain. Libraries were prepared by immunoSEQ multiplex PCR; TCRdb keeps only in-frame clonotypes and omits some of them. The sample has 440,000 or so clones; about nine tenths are singletons. CDR3 size: 15 residues. Trimming removed 3 bases from V and 4 bases from J, with 15 bases in between. Looked up from germline, CDR1 is MNHEY and CDR2 is SVGAGI.

The clonotype originates from a person aged 18-60 years who received the Ad26.COV2.S COVID-19 vaccine or a placebo. This chain connects TRBV6-5 to TRBJ1-1, with D tentatively TRBD1 (5 bases). The sample here was peripheral blood, taken in a trial of Ad26.COV2.S vaccine versus placebo. Here the CDR3 reads CASSYSSRGTTEAFF. CDR3 DNA: TGTGCCAGCAGTTATTCTTCTCGGGGGACCACTGAAGCTTTCTTT.